Each of the 21 T cell receptor beta chains below was sequenced from the same sample in a study of CD8+ T cells in alopecia areata. As the sequencing template, cDNA was produced by extracting RNA and reverse transcribing it. TCRdb keeps only in-frame clones here, not all; method: immunoSEQ multiplex PCR. Seen here are approximately 99,000 clones, under 60% observed once, and the top ten hold around a quarter. Source material: NKG2D-low CD8+ T cells sorted from blood. These receptors came from a human donor with alopecia areata.

The V and J genes are TRBV5-1 and TRBJ2-1; D may match TRBD1 or TRBD2 (5 bases each). Germline lookup yields CDR1 SGHRS and CDR2 YFSETQ. This CDR3 comprises 15 residues. V was cut by 10 bases and J by 0 bases, with 17 bases left in between. The CDR3 region is CASQGVRGSYNEQFF. DNA of the CDR3: TGCGCCTCCCAAGGGGTCCGGGGCTCCTACAATGAGCAGTTCTTC.

The chain uses TRBV7-8 and TRBJ1-1, with D unclear. CDR3 size: 14 residues. V lost 1 base, J lost 4 bases, and 10 bases lay in between. CDR1 is SGHVS, CDR2 FQNEAQ, per germline. The CDR3 nucleotides are TGTGCCAGCAGCTTAGATGTTGAACGCACTGAAGCTTTCTTT. Protein product: CASSLDVERTEAFF.

The chain carries TRBV2 and TRBJ1-5, with D perhaps matching TRBD1 (5 bases). In germline, CDR1 is SNHLY, CDR2 FYNNEI. The CDR3 spans 13 residues. V dropped 7 bases and J dropped 4 bases, with 11 bases sitting between them. The chain's CDR3 is CASKDQGNQPQHF. DNA for the CDR3: TGTGCCAGCAAAGACCAGGGAAATCAGCCCCAGCATTTT.

This clone has a handful of counts. The V and J genes are TRBV7-2 and TRBJ2-2, with D unclear. Trimming cost V 4 bases and J 5 bases, with 8 bases left between them. The CDR3 is made up of 13 amino acids. Germline CDR1 SGHTA, CDR2 FQGNSA. In DNA form, the CDR3 reads TGTGCCAGCAGCTACATAGGGACCGGGGAGCTGTTTTTT. Translating it yields CASSYIGTGELFF. Combining the CDR3 with reference TRBV7-2 and TRBJ2-2 gives the whole variable domain GAGVSQSPSNKVTEKGKDVELRCDPISGHTALYWYRQSLGQGLEFLIYFQGNSAPDKSGLPSDRFSAERTGGSVSTLTIQRTQQEDSAVYLCASSYIGTGELFFGEGSRLTVL.

This chain connects TRBV28 to TRBJ2-1; 8 bases are a match to TRBD2. Per germline, CDR1 MDHEN and CDR2 SYDVKM. The J segment lost 2 bases and the V segment lost 5 bases, leaving 11 bases of the junction unmatched. CDR3 length equals 17 residues. The CDR3 bases are TGTGCCAGCAGTGGGGGGGAAGCGGGAGTAACCTACAATGAGCAGTTCTTC. Its translation is CASSGGEAGVTYNEQFF.

This clone was found a few times. The chain combines TRBV4-1 with TRBJ2-7; 10 nucleotides agree with TRBD2. V gave up 0 bases and J gave up 2 bases; unmatched junction bases: 4. The CDR3 extends over 16 amino acids. Germline CDR1 reads MGHRA; CDR2 reads YSYEKL. The CDR3 region is CASSQEWTSGAYEQYF. The CDR3 DNA reads TGCGCCAGCAGCCAAGAGTGGACTAGCGGAGCCTACGAGCAGTACTTC.

The rearrangement links TRBV4-1 to TRBJ2-3; D tentatively reads TRBD1 or TRBD2 (6 bases each). Trimming took 7 bases from V and 0 from J, leaving 14 bases between them. There are 15 residues in the CDR3. CDR1 MGHRA and CDR2 YSYEKL come from the germline V gene. CDR3 DNA: TGCGCCAGCAAATGGAGGGACATTAGCACAGATACGCAGTATTTT. This gives the protein CASKWRDISTDTQYF.

The genes are TRBV5-1 and TRBJ2-7; TRBD1 might be the D (6 bases). The CDR3 is 14 residues long. Germline lookup yields CDR1 SGHRS and CDR2 YFSETQ. Between the trimmed V and J ends, which lost 2 bases and 3 bases, there was a span of 12 bases. CDR3 amino acids: CASSFSPDSYEQYF. CDR3 nucleotides: TGCGCCAGCAGCTTTTCCCCGGACAGCTACGAGCAGTACTTC.

The V and J genes are TRBV5-1 and TRBJ1-1; 10 bases agree with TRBD1. The ends lost 4 bases at V and 1 base at J; junction bases unmatched: 4. The germline gives CDR1 SGHRS, CDR2 YFSETQ. This CDR3 has 15 amino acids. CDR3 in DNA: TGCGCCAGCAGCAGGGACAGGGGAGCGAACACTGAAGCTTTCTTT. Its protein product is CASSRDRGANTEAFF.

The chain carries TRBV4-2 and TRBJ2-2; D is unclear. CDR3 length: 15 amino acids. Germline assignment: CDR1 LGHNA and CDR2 YNFKEQ. V was pared by 0 bases and J by 2 bases, with 7 bases between. In nucleotides, the CDR3 is TGTGCCAGCAGCCAAGAACGTGTTAACACCGGGGAGCTGTTTTTT. This gives the protein CASSQERVNTGELFF.

Only a few counts were recorded for this clone. This chain links TRBV19 with TRBJ1-1, with D hard to call. From germline, CDR1 is LNHDA and CDR2 SQIVND (reference sequence). V was pared by 4 bases and J by 5 bases, with 14 bases between. This CDR3 region has 14 residues. The CDR3 DNA reads as TGTGCCAGTAGTAAATACGAGGGAATGACTGAAGCTTTCTTT. The encoded protein is CASSKYEGMTEAFF.

Worth noting for this clone: The sample contains more than one DNA sequence encoding this CDR3. The V and J genes are TRBV7-9 and TRBJ2-7; D is uncertain. CDR3 length equals 11 residues. The V end was cut by 4 bases, the J end by 2 bases, with 3 bases between. The germline V gene encodes CDR1 SEHNR and CDR2 FQNEAQ (reference sequence). For the CDR3, the DNA is TGTGCCAGCAGCTCGACCTACGAGCAGTACTTC. Amino acids: CASSSTYEQYF. The variable domain in full, with the rest retrieved from reference TRBV7-9 and TRBJ2-7, is DTGVSQNPRHKITKRGQNVTFRCDPISEHNRLYWYRQTLGQGPEFLTYFQNEAQLEKSRLLSDRFSAERPKGSFSTLEIQRTEQGDSAMYLCASSSTYEQYFGPGTRLTVT.

The chain combines TRBV27 with TRBJ1-5; 9 bases fit TRBD1. The CDR3 loop spans 15 amino acids. The V segment lost 5 bases and the J segment 2 bases; nucleotides outside the gene matches: 4. Germline values: CDR1 MNHEY, CDR2 SMNVEV (reference sequence). Here the CDR3 DNA reads TGTGCCAGCAGTCCTCGGGACAGGGGCAATCAGCCCCAGCATTTT. Protein sequence: CASSPRDRGNQPQHF.

In its sample, this clone was seen a few times. Other nucleotide sequences in the sample specify the same CDR3. The rearrangement links TRBV5-1 to TRBJ1-1; no definite D call. The germline CDR1 and CDR2 sequences are SGHRS and YFSETQ. This CDR3 is 11 amino acids long. The ends were cut back, 0 bases at V and 6 bases at J, with 3 bases in the middle. The CDR3, as DNA: TGCGCCAGCAGCTTGGGAGCTGAAGCTTTCTTT. This translates into CASSLGAEAFF.

This clone was seen more than once but under ten times. V and J are TRBV4-1 and TRBJ2-7, with D perhaps assigned TRBD1 or TRBD2 (6 bases each). CDR1 and CDR2 (germline): MGHRA, YSYEKL. V lost 1 base and J lost 5, with 15 bases in between. The CDR3 length is 15 residues. CDR3 sequence: CASSQGQGGPDEQYF. The CDR3 bases are TGCGCCAGCAGCCAAGGTCAAGGGGGGCCCGACGAGCAGTACTTC.

The J gene is TRBJ2-7, the V gene TRBV5-6; D might be TRBD2 (6 bases). The CDR3 contains 12 residues. V lost 4 bases to trimming and J lost 4 bases, with 9 bases between them. Germline-derived CDR1 and CDR2 are SGHDT and YYEEEE. CDR3: CASSPRGYEQYF. DNA for the CDR3: TGTGCCAGCAGCCCGCGGGGATACGAGCAGTACTTC. Combining the CDR3 with reference TRBV5-6 and TRBJ2-7 gives the whole variable domain DAGVTQSPTHLIKTRGQQVTLRCSPKSGHDTVSWYQQALGQGPQFIFQYYEEEERQRGNFPDRFSGHQFPNYSSELNVNALLLGDSALYLCASSPRGYEQYFGPGTRLTVT.

The chain carries TRBV19 and TRBJ2-1, with 11 bases identical to TRBD2. This CDR3 comprises 15 residues. The J segment lost 9 bases and the V segment lost 5 bases, leaving 9 bases of the junction unmatched. Germline assignment: CDR1 LNHDA and CDR2 SQIVND (reference sequence). CDR3 DNA: TGTGCCAGTAGTTCATCATCGGGACTAGCGGTTGAGCAGTTCTTC. Amino acids: CASSSSSGLAVEQFF.

The V call is TRBV9, the J call TRBJ2-1; D is unresolved. Germline V CDR1 and CDR2: SGDLS, YYNGEE. V lost 2 bases, J lost 3 bases, and 12 bases lay in between. The CDR3 length is 15 residues. The chain's CDR3 is CASSVSGGIYNEQFF. The CDR3 DNA follows: TGTGCCAGCAGCGTGTCGGGTGGGATCTACAATGAGCAGTTCTTC. Full variable domain (remainder filled in from reference TRBV9 and TRBJ2-1): DSGVTQTPKHLITATGQRVTLRCSPRSGDLSVYWYQQSLDQGLQFLIQYYNGEERAKGNILERFSAQQFPDLHSELNLSSLELGDSALYFCASSVSGGIYNEQFFGPGTRLTVL.

The rearrangement uses TRBV4-1 and TRBJ2-1; D might be TRBD1 (6 bases). Germline V gene data show CDR1 as MGHRA and CDR2 as YSYEKL. V lost 4 bases, J lost 12 bases, and 16 bases lay in between. The CDR3 consists of 13 residues. This CDR3 is CASSLTRGDGQFF. CDR3 coding DNA: TGCGCCAGCAGCCTCACCAGGGGTGATGGGCAGTTCTTC.

The chain links TRBV4-2 to TRBJ2-7; 8 bases line up with TRBD1. This CDR3 comprises 13 residues. Looked up from germline, CDR1 is LGHNA and CDR2 is YNFKEQ. With V trimmed by 5 bases and J by 5 bases, 5 bases remained unmatched. The CDR3 here is CASSAGGMDEQYF. CDR3 nucleotide sequence: TGTGCCAGCAGCGCAGGGGGCATGGACGAGCAGTACTTC.

This clone was picked up one time. The rearrangement joins TRBV28 to TRBJ1-2; 9 nucleotides match TRBD1. The germline V gene has CDR1 MDHEN and CDR2 SYDVKM. The CDR3 is made up of 14 amino acids. Trimming cost V 5 bases and J 7 bases; bases outside gene matches: 8. The CDR3 nucleotides are TGTGCCAGCAGTCCACCGGGACAGGGTGGTGGCTACACCTTC. Protein product: CASSPPGQGGGYTF.